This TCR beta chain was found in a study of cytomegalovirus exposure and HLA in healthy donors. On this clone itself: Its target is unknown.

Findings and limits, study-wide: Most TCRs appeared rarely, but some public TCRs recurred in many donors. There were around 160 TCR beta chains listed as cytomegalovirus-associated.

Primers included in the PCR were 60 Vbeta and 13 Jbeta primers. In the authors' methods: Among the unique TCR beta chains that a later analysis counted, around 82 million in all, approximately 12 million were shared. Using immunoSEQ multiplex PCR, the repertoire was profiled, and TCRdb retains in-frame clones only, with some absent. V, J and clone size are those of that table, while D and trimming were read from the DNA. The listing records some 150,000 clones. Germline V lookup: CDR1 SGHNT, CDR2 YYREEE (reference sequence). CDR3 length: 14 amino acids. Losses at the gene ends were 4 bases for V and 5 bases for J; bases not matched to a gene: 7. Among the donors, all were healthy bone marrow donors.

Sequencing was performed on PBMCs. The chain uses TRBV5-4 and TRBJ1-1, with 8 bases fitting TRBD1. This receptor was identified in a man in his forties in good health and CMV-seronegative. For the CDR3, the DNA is TGTGCCAGCAGCGTGGACAGGGAGAGGACTGAAGCTTTCTTT. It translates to CASSVDRERTEAFF.